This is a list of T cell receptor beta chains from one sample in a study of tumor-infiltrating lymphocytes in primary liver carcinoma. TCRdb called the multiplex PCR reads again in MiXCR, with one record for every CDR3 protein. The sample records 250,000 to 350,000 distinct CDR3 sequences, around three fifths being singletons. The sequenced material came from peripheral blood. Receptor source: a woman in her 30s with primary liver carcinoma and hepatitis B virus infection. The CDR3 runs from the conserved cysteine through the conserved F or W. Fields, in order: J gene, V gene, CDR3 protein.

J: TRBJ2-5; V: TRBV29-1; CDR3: CSATEWKETQYF
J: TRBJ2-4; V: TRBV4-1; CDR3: CASSQEWDREDLDLAKNIQYF
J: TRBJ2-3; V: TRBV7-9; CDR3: CASSNQGAGTDTQYF
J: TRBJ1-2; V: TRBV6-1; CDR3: CASSGEPGQGSYGHTF
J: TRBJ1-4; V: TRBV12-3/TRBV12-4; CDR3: CASGLPHIVGGRGGNEKLFF
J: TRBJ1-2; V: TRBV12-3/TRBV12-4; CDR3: CASTSDRGWGYTF
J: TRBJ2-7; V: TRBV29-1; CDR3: CSVGNMGEQYF
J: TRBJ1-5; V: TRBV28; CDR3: CASKLQRQGGNQPQHF
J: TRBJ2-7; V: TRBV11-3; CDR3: CASSFPRAGATYEQYF
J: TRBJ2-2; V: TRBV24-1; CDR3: CATSGDRNTGELFF